Listed here are 29 T cell receptor beta chains from one sample, sequenced in a study of T cells in Graves' hyperthyroidism and ophthalmopathy. Amplification yielded TCR beta CDR3 regions, with RNA transcripts as the source. A first-round RT-PCR of the TCR CDR3 used the HTBI primer set. TCRdb re-called the multiplex PCR reads with MiXCR, one entry per CDR3 protein. Altogether about half a million distinct CDR3 sequences are present, about 20% being singletons, with the ten largest covering about 45%. Sequenced material: blood. These receptor sequences come from a man aged 35 to 55 with Graves' ophthalmopathy.

This clonotype was recorded a few times. The chain carries TRBV6-1 and TRBJ2-7; D is perhaps TRBD1 (6 bases). This CDR3 has 12 amino acids. Between the trimmed V and J ends, which lost 8 bases and 6 bases, there was a span of 14 bases. Germline V gene data show CDR1 as MNHNS and CDR2 as SASEGT. The CDR3 sequence is CASWRQVGEQYF. The DNA for the CDR3 is TGTGCCAGCTGGAGACAGGTAGGCGAGCAGTACTTC.

The V gene is TRBV20-1, the J gene TRBJ2-7, with TRBD2 matching 7 bases. Germline assignment: CDR1 DFQATT and CDR2 SNEGSKA (reference sequence). The CDR3 is 14 residues long. V shed 0 bases, J shed 3 bases, and the junction held 5 bases outside the gene matches. CDR3 DNA: TGCAGTGCTAGAGATCTGGCTAGCGGCTACGAGCAGTACTTC. The encoded protein is CSARDLASGYEQYF.

This clonotype was detected many times. V is TRBV3-1 and J is TRBJ1-3, with unresolved D. Germline CDR1 is LGHDT and CDR2 is YNNKEL (reference sequence). The CDR3 consists of 14 residues. V lost 1 base and J lost 0, with 4 bases in between. In nucleotides, the CDR3 is TGTGCCAGCAGCCAAGGCCTCTCTGGAAACACCATATATTTT. Its protein product is CASSQGLSGNTIYF.

V is TRBV11-2 and J is TRBJ2-7; 7 positions match TRBD1. The germline CDR1 and CDR2 sequences are SGHAT and FQNNGV. CDR3 size: 15 residues. V gave up 8 bases and J gave up 0 bases; unmatched junction bases: 10. CDR3 amino acids: CASSPIHRGSYEQYF. The DNA for the CDR3 is TGTGCCAGCTCACCCATCCACAGGGGCTCCTACGAGCAGTACTTC.

Ten or more counts support this clonotype. The rearrangement links TRBV5-1 to TRBJ2-5, with D tentatively TRBD2 (7 bases). CDR3 length: 15 amino acids. Germline-derived CDR1 and CDR2 are SGHRS and YFSETQ. Trimming left V 3 bases short and J 2 bases short, with 14 bases between. The CDR3 nucleotides read TGCGCCAGCAGCTGGAACGGGGGGCAGCAAGAGACCCAGTACTTC. The encoded protein is CASSWNGGQQETQYF.

The chain has TRBV12-3 or TRBV12-4 and TRBJ1-1; D remains ambiguous. Trimming left V 1 base short and J 5 bases short, with 8 bases between. CDR3 length: 13 amino acids. CDR3 sequence: CASSLGEVTEAFF. The CDR3, as DNA: TGTGCCAGCAGTTTAGGGGAAGTGACTGAAGCTTTCTTT.

This clonotype was recorded a few times. The chain recombines TRBV7-9 with TRBJ2-1, with 9 bases lining up with TRBD2. The V segment lost 7 bases and the J segment 5 bases; nucleotides outside the gene matches: 9. Germline values: CDR1 SEHNR, CDR2 FQNEAQ (reference sequence). This CDR3 contains 15 residues. In DNA form, the CDR3 reads TGTGCCAGCACCTCCGGGACTAGCCCCCACAATGAGCAGTTCTTC. Translated: CASTSGTSPHNEQFF.

This clonotype was recorded at least ten times. V gene TRBV11-2 combines with J gene TRBJ1-5, with D unclear. Germline V gives CDR1 SGHAT, CDR2 FQNNGV. The ends were cut back, 5 bases at V and 3 bases at J, with 8 bases in the middle. This CDR3 contains 13 residues. The chain's CDR3 is CASSRDPNQPQHF. CDR3 bases: TGTGCCAGCAGCCGTGACCCCAATCAGCCCCAGCATTTT.

The chain recombines TRBV12-3 or TRBV12-4 with TRBJ2-1, with TRBD1 identical over 7 bases. Trimming removed 4 bases from V and 10 bases from J; junction bases left unmatched: 4. This CDR3 has 12 residues. This CDR3 reads CASSSTGTEQFF. CDR3 sequence (DNA): TGTGCCAGCAGTTCGACAGGGACCGAGCAGTTCTTC.

The sample holds a few counts of this clonotype. V and J are TRBV4-1 and TRBJ2-7, with 9 bases identical to TRBD1. V was pared by 1 base and J by 0 bases, with 4 bases of the junction left unmatched. CDR1 is MGHRA, CDR2 YSYEKL, per germline. The length of the CDR3 is 16 residues. DNA of the CDR3: TGCGCCAGCAGCCAAGGAGGGACAGGGAGCTCCTACGAGCAGTACTTC. It translates to CASSQGGTGSSYEQYF.

The chain uses TRBV6-2 or TRBV6-3 and TRBJ2-1, with D possibly being TRBD1 (6 bases). This CDR3 has 11 residues. Germline CDR1 is MNHEY and CDR2 is SVGEGT. Trimming took 8 bases from V and 13 from J, leaving 15 bases between them. CDR3 DNA sequence: TGTGCCAGCGGTTTTCCACAGGGACAGTTCTTC. Its translation is CASGFPQGQFF.

In regard to this clonotype: This may come from a read error, since a much larger clone is one base off. The chain combines TRBV20-1 with TRBJ1-1; the D gene is possibly TRBD1 (6 bases). Germline V gene lookup returns CDR1 DFQATT and CDR2 SNEGSKA (reference sequence). The CDR3 sequence is 13 residues long. CDR3 nucleotides: TGCAGTGCTAGAATACAGGGATTCACTGAAGCTTCCTTT. Amino acid sequence: CSARIQGFTEASF.

V and J are TRBV5-1 and TRBJ2-7; 7 positions agree with TRBD2. Germline lookup yields CDR1 SGHRS and CDR2 YFSETQ. The CDR3 consists of 16 residues. The ends lost 4 bases at V and 1 base at J; junction bases unmatched: 11. CDR3 nucleotides: TGCGCCAGCAGCGCCGGGACTACCTTACGGTCCTACGAGCAGTACTTC. Its protein is CASSAGTTLRSYEQYF.

This clonotype was found once. The chain joins TRBV12-3 or TRBV12-4 to TRBJ2-3; TRBD2 agrees at 8 bases. The length of the CDR3 is 15 residues. With V trimmed by 8 bases and J by 0 bases, 7 bases remained unmatched. Here the CDR3 reads CASGATSVSTDTQYF. In DNA form, the CDR3 reads TGTGCCAGCGGGGCGACTAGCGTGAGCACAGATACGCAGTATTTT.

Ten or more counts support this clonotype. The chain recombines TRBV7-2 with TRBJ2-1; weak D call: TRBD2 (6 bases). Germline V gives CDR1 SGHTA, CDR2 FQGNSA. CDR3 length: 14 amino acids. Trimming removed 7 bases at V and 5 bases at J, with 15 bases between. The CDR3, as DNA: TGTGCCAGCACCAAACGGGCGGGGCACAATGAGCAGTTCTTC. This translates into CASTKRAGHNEQFF.

This clonotype appeared many times. The V call is TRBV12-3 or TRBV12-4, the J call TRBJ2-1, with TRBD2 matching over 10 bases. The V segment lost 5 bases and the J segment 6 bases; nucleotides outside the gene matches: 4. The CDR3 sequence is 14 residues long. The CDR3: CASSLLAGVNEQFF. CDR3 DNA: TGTGCCAGCAGTCTCCTAGCGGGGGTCAATGAGCAGTTCTTC.

The chain is built from TRBV29-1 and TRBJ2-1, with TRBD1 matching 8 bases. J gave up 7 bases and V 3 bases, and 5 bases lay outside the gene matches. Germline V gives CDR1 SQVTM, CDR2 ANQGSEA. The CDR3 spans 13 residues. CDR3 in amino acids: CSVEGRGRNEQFF. DNA for the CDR3: TGCAGCGTTGAGGGCAGGGGGCGAAATGAGCAGTTCTTC.

The chain links TRBV6-1 to TRBJ2-7; TRBD1 might be the D (5 bases). This CDR3 is 16 amino acids long. The germline CDR1 and CDR2 sequences are MNHNS and SASEGT. Between the trimmed V and J ends, which lost 3 bases and 2 bases, there was a span of 17 bases. CDR3 residues: CASSDLGALPPYEQYF. CDR3 sequence (DNA): TGTGCCAGCAGTGACTTAGGGGCGCTGCCCCCCTACGAGCAGTACTTC.

V is TRBV28 and J is TRBJ1-3; 8 nucleotides line up with TRBD1. Looked up from germline, CDR1 is MDHEN and CDR2 is SYDVKM. The CDR3 runs 16 residues. V lost 3 bases and J lost 0; bases outside the gene matches: 4. The CDR3 protein is CASSLGQANSGNTIYF. Here the CDR3 DNA reads TGTGCCAGCAGTTTGGGACAGGCCAACTCTGGAAACACCATATATTTT. The complete variable domain, with remaining parts taken from reference TRBV28 and TRBJ1-3, reads DVKVTQSSRYLVKRTGEKVFLECVQDMDHENMFWYRQDPGLGLRLIYFSYDVKMKEKGDIPEGYSVSREKKERFSLILESASTNQTSMYLCASSLGQANSGNTIYFGEGSWLTVV.

This clonotype has just a few counts. The junction and the germline gene differ at one end; a read error may be behind it. CDR3 region: CASSAYIPGTGGTGELFF. In DNA, the CDR3 is TGTGCTAGCAGCGCATACATCCCCGGGACAGGAGGCACCGGGGAGCTGTTTTTT. V usage is TRBV7-7 and J usage is TRBJ2-2; 8 bases align to TRBD1. This CDR3 comprises 18 residues. The germline CDR1 and CDR2 sequences are SSHAT and FNYEAQ (reference sequence). Based on the CDR3 plus reference TRBV7-7 and TRBJ2-2, the full variable domain is GAGVSQSPRYKVTKRGQDVTLRCDPISSHATLYWYQQALGQGPEFLTYFNYEAQPDKSGLPSDRFSAERPEGSISTLTIQRTEQRDSAMYRCASSAYIPGTGGTGELFFGEGSRLTVL.

V gene TRBV4-2 combines with J gene TRBJ2-5; 7 positions match TRBD1. This CDR3 contains 16 residues. Germline-derived CDR1 and CDR2 are LGHNA and YNFKEQ. V was pared by 2 bases and J by 5 bases, with 11 bases of the junction left unmatched. DNA of the CDR3: TGTGCCAGCAGCCAACTTACACAGGGGAAGGAGGAGACCCAGTACTTC. Protein sequence: CASSQLTQGKEETQYF.

This clonotype was seen a single time. A much larger clone sits a single nucleotide away, making a read error possible. J is TRBJ1-1 and V is TRBV20-1; D is unresolved. The germline CDR1 and CDR2 sequences are DFQATT and SNEGSKA (reference sequence). The V end lost 5 bases, the J end lost 4 bases, and 14 bases lay between the germline ends. This CDR3 is built from 13 residues. This chain's CDR3 is CSADEAASTEAFF. The DNA for the CDR3 is TGCAGTGCTGACGAAGCAGCGAGCACTGAAGCTTTCTTT.

This clonotype occurred once. The rearrangement joins TRBV6-5 to TRBJ2-5; a possible D gene is TRBD1 (6 bases). This CDR3 is built from 15 residues. Germline CDR1 and CDR2: MNHEY and SVGAGI. V lost 1 base and J 5 bases, leaving 14 bases between the germline ends. The CDR3 nucleotides are TGTGCCAGCAGTTACTGGGCAGGGGATCGGGAGACCCAGTACTTC. Translating gives CASSYWAGDRETQYF.

This clonotype came up many times. V is TRBV5-1 and J is TRBJ1-1; D is unresolved. From germline, CDR1 is SGHRS and CDR2 YFSETQ. The CDR3 length is 15 residues. Trimming pared 0 bases from V and 1 base from J, leaving 10 bases between. The CDR3 DNA sequence: TGCGCCAGCAGCTTGGAGGGCAGTAAGAACACTGAAGCTTTCTTT. Translated, it gives CASSLEGSKNTEAFF.

As concerns this clonotype: It may be a read error: a sequence one base away is much more abundant. V usage is TRBV6-1 and J usage is TRBJ1-2; 12 nucleotides align to TRBD1. J gave up 7 bases and V 6 bases, and 6 bases lay outside the gene matches. This CDR3 contains 14 residues. The germline gives CDR1 MNHNS, CDR2 SASEGT. The CDR3 spells CASRGQGASSGYTF. The CDR3 DNA reads as TGTGCCAGCAGGGGACAGGGGGCGTCCTCTGGCTACACCTTC.

This clonotype was found a few times. The chain is built from TRBV14 and TRBJ1-1; 10 nucleotides line up with TRBD1. Germline assignment: CDR1 SGHDN and CDR2 FVKESK. The CDR3 runs to 13 residues. The ends lost 4 bases at V and 11 bases at J; junction bases unmatched: 7. The CDR3 here is CASSPGQGEGAFF. The CDR3 bases are TGTGCCAGCAGCCCCGGACAGGGGGAGGGGGCTTTCTTT.

A single count supports this clonotype. V is TRBV7-2 and J is TRBJ1-5, with 9 bases that match TRBD1. V shed 5 bases and J 3 bases; nucleotides not matched to a gene: 8. The CDR3 has 16 residues. Germline V gene data show CDR1 as SGHTA and CDR2 as FQGNSA. The CDR3 reads CASSAGQGRANQPQHF. The CDR3 DNA sequence: TGTGCCAGCAGCGCGGGACAGGGTAGGGCCAATCAGCCCCAGCATTTT.

This clonotype was observed a few times. The V call is TRBV2, the J call TRBJ2-2; D remains ambiguous. This CDR3 comprises 14 residues. V was pared by 7 bases and J by 4 bases, with 13 bases between. Germline V gives CDR1 SNHLY, CDR2 FYNNEI. The CDR3 sequence: CASNTYITTGELFF. In nucleotides, the CDR3 is TGTGCCAGCAATACGTACATTACCACCGGGGAGCTGTTTTTT.

In this sample, this clonotype turned up many times. The chain joins TRBV11-2 to TRBJ2-1; TRBD2 matches at 7 bases. This CDR3 contains 14 residues. The V gene's germline CDR1 is SGHAT and CDR2 FQNNGV. Trimming removed 7 bases from V and 10 bases from J; junction bases left unmatched: 13. DNA for the CDR3: TGTGCCAGCAAGTGGTCGCGGGGGAGTGGCGAGCAGTTCTTC. Translating gives CASKWSRGSGEQFF.